This entry describes one T cell receptor (beta chain). The data originate from a study of blood T cell repertoires in COVID-19. Whole-study context: There were acute and convalescent COVID-19 samples, and they came from the United States, Italy and Spain. In each case, the material was cDNA or gDNA derived from T cells, B-cell-depleted T cells, or PBMCs.

CDR3 size: 14 residues. The germline V gene has CDR1 MNHEY and CDR2 SVGEGT. The J segment lost 6 bases and the V segment lost 2 bases, leaving 2 bases of the junction unmatched. In the study's own analysis: Reference gene primer amplification gave estimated nucleated cell counts. The method was immunoSEQ multiplex PCR; TCRdb's version includes in-frame clones alone and lacks a portion of them. That table supplies the V and J calls and clone size; D and trimming were determined from the DNA. The sample carries about 89,000 clones, roughly 80% recorded once. The genes are TRBV6-2 or TRBV6-3 and TRBJ2-7; 12 bases are shared with TRBD2. Input material: peripheral blood. The clonotype originates from a woman older than 75 with acute or convalescent COVID-19. CDR3 coding DNA: TGTGCCAGCAGTTACGGACTAGCGGGGTTCGAGCAGTACTTC. Translating gives CASSYGLAGFEQYF.